A single sample gave rise to the 10 T cell receptor beta chains below, sequenced in a study of CD8+CD57+ T cells in acquired aplastic anemia. CDR3 and TCR beta VDJ profiling relied on genomic DNA as the template. TCRdb fed the reads into MiXCR, producing one record per CDR3 protein. The sample lists about 180,000 distinct CDR3 sequences; around 45% were seen once. The sequenced material came from sorted CD4+, CD8+, or CD8+CD57+ T cells (not recorded which) from PBMCs. The receptors originated from a human donor in good health.

This clonotype was seen at least ten times. V usage is TRBV15 and J usage is TRBJ2-1; perhaps TRBD2 as D (7 bases). Trimming pared 1 base from V and 4 bases from J, leaving 14 bases between. The germline V gene encodes CDR1 LNHNV and CDR2 YYDKDF (reference sequence). The CDR3 loop spans 16 amino acids. The DNA for the CDR3 is TGTGCCACCAGCAGAGGGGGGGCTAGCGGTTACAATGAGCAGTTCTTC. This sequence encodes CATSRGGASGYNEQFF.

This clonotype was detected ten times or more. The chain joins TRBV12-3 or TRBV12-4 to TRBJ1-2, with 8 bases fitting TRBD1. The trim removed 6 bases at V and 9 bases at J, leaving 15 bases unmatched. The CDR3 loop spans 15 amino acids. This chain's CDR3 is CASSSGGAPLASYTF. In DNA form, the CDR3 reads TGTGCCAGCAGCTCAGGGGGCGCGCCTCTGGCGAGCTACACCTTC.

This clonotype was recorded at least ten times. The J gene is TRBJ2-1, the V gene TRBV19; D is possibly TRBD1 (5 bases). CDR1 is LNHDA, CDR2 SQIVND, per germline (reference sequence). The length of the CDR3 is 15 residues. V lost 8 bases and J lost 0, with 14 bases in between. The CDR3 loop reads CASGMDTSSYNEQFF. The CDR3 coding sequence is TGTGCCAGTGGGATGGACACGAGCTCCTACAATGAGCAGTTCTTC.

The chain combines TRBV7-6 with TRBJ2-1, with 11 bases that match TRBD2. Germline loops: CDR1 SGHVS, CDR2 FNYEAQ. The V segment lost 5 bases and the J segment 9 bases; nucleotides outside the gene matches: 12. The CDR3 has 16 residues. The CDR3 nucleotides read TGTGCCAGCAGCGAACCACCGGGACTAGCGGCAGGTGAGCAGTTCTTC. Its translation is CASSEPPGLAAGEQFF.

In this sample, this clonotype turned up many times. V and J are TRBV19 and TRBJ2-2, with 11 bases matching TRBD2. Germline CDR1 reads LNHDA; CDR2 reads SQIVND (reference sequence). This CDR3 contains 15 residues. V shed 6 bases, J shed 5 bases, and the junction held 5 bases outside the gene matches. The CDR3 DNA sequence: TGTGCCAGTAGGTTTAGCGGGAGGGCAACCGGGGAGCTGTTTTTT. As protein: CASRFSGRATGELFF.

A few counts support this clonotype. Written as DNA, the CDR3 is TGTGCCACCAGCGGGACCGGACAGGGGATAACTAACTATGGCTACACCTTC. Residues: CATSGTGQGITNYGYTF. V usage is TRBV15 and J usage is TRBJ1-2; 9 nucleotides agree with TRBD1. Germline V lookup: CDR1 LNHNV, CDR2 YYDKDF (reference sequence). This CDR3 comprises 17 residues. V gave up 5 bases and J gave up 0 bases; unmatched junction bases: 10.

The V gene is TRBV6-6, the J gene TRBJ2-1; D not certain. This CDR3 has 15 residues. The germline CDR1 and CDR2 sequences are MNHNY and SVGAGI (reference sequence). V lost 2 bases and J 6 bases, leaving 14 bases between the germline ends. CDR3 loop: CASSYRAGSGNEQFF. The DNA of the CDR3 is TGTGCCAGCAGTTACAGGGCAGGATCGGGCAATGAGCAGTTCTTC.

This clonotype came up many times. The chain is built from TRBV9 and TRBJ2-3; 7 nucleotides agree with TRBD1. Germline CDR1 is SGDLS and CDR2 is YYNGEE. This CDR3 spans 14 amino acids. V was clipped by 2 bases and J by 4 bases; unmatched bases: 4. CDR3 sequence (DNA): TGTGCCAGCAGCGTTACAGGGGTCCCAGATACGCAGTATTTT. It codes for CASSVTGVPDTQYF.

DNA of the CDR3: TGCAGTGCTAGCACTAGCATCGACTACGAGCAGTACTTC. Its translation: CSASTSIDYEQYF. The chain employs TRBV20-1 and TRBJ2-7; perhaps TRBD2 as D (6 bases). CDR3 length: 13 amino acids. In germline, CDR1 is DFQATT, CDR2 SNEGSKA (reference sequence). V lost 3 bases to trimming and J lost 3 bases, with 12 bases between them.

This clonotype was recorded at least ten times. The chain has TRBV4-1 and TRBJ2-5; 11 bases are shared with TRBD1. Unmatched junction bases numbered 3, after V lost 4 bases and J lost 5 bases. The CDR3 runs to 14 residues. Germline V lookup: CDR1 MGHRA, CDR2 YSYEKL. CDR3: CASSRTGGGETQYF. Written as DNA, the CDR3 is TGCGCCAGCAGCCGGACAGGGGGCGGTGAGACCCAGTACTTC.